These 7 T cell receptor beta chains were all obtained from the same sample, sequenced in a study of blood T cell repertoires in COVID-19. The method was immunoSEQ multiplex PCR; TCRdb's version includes in-frame clones alone and lacks a portion of them. Seen here are fewer than 300,000 clones, roughly 84% observed once, and the top ten hold 3.1%. What was sequenced was peripheral blood. Every receptor here comes from a woman between 18 and 29 years old with acute or convalescent COVID-19.

The chain couples TRBV5-1 to TRBJ2-6, with TRBD1 identical over 8 bases. Germline CDR1 and CDR2: SGHRS and YFSETQ. Trimming took 5 bases from V and 0 from J; bases not matched to a gene: 13. CDR3 length: 19 residues. CDR3 residues: CASSRAPGQAFSGANVLTF. The CDR3 DNA sequence: TGCGCCAGCAGTCGGGCCCCGGGACAGGCTTTCTCTGGGGCCAACGTCCTGACTTTC.

This clone has a handful of counts. This chain uses TRBV10-3 with TRBJ1-5; 9 bases match TRBD1. The V gene end was trimmed by 11 bases and the J gene end by 3 bases; junction bases not matched to a gene: 5. CDR3 length: 13 amino acids. Germline V gives CDR1 ENHRY, CDR2 SYGVKD. The CDR3 here is CAAQGANNQPQHF. The DNA of the CDR3 is TGTGCCGCACAGGGGGCGAACAATCAGCCCCAGCATTTT.

The CDR3 loop reads CASGQGNTEAFF. The DNA of the CDR3 is TGCGCCAGCGGCCAGGGGAACACTGAAGCTTTCTTT. The chain links TRBV5-1 to TRBJ1-1; maybe TRBD1 (5 bases). The V end lost 7 bases, the J end lost 1 base, and 8 bases lay between the germline ends. The CDR3 sequence is 12 residues long. Germline V lookup: CDR1 SGHRS, CDR2 YFSETQ.

The rearrangement joins TRBV27 to TRBJ2-6; D remains unclear. This CDR3 is built from 14 residues. Per germline, CDR1 MNHEY and CDR2 SMNVEV (reference sequence). V dropped 6 bases and J dropped 1 base, with 7 bases sitting between them. CDR3 coding DNA: TGTGCCAGCAGCAGGCAGTCTGGGGCCAACGTCCTGACTTTC. It yields the protein CASSRQSGANVLTF.

In DNA form, the CDR3 reads TGTGCCAGCAGTTCCCTACCCCCGGCAGGGTGGGCCAAAAACATTCAGTACTTC. Its translation: CASSSLPPAGWAKNIQYF. This chain uses TRBV28 with TRBJ2-4; TRBD1 is a possible D gene (5 bases). The CDR3 sequence is 18 residues long. Germline V gene lookup returns CDR1 MDHEN and CDR2 SYDVKM. Trimming took 4 bases from V and 1 from J, leaving 20 bases between them.

The rearrangement uses TRBV28 and TRBJ2-7; 11 nucleotides match TRBD2. After removal of 9 bases from V and 4 bases from J, the junction contained 5 bases not matched to a gene. The CDR3 has 13 residues. Germline V CDR1 and CDR2: MDHEN, SYDVKM. Here the CDR3 reads CASHGTSGYEQYF. The CDR3 coding sequence is TGTGCCAGTCACGGGACTAGCGGTTACGAGCAGTACTTC.

V gene TRBV2 combines with J gene TRBJ2-1, with D maybe TRBD2 (6 bases). Trimming cost V 4 bases and J 0 bases, with 13 bases left between them. The CDR3 covers 16 residues. Germline lookup yields CDR1 SNHLY and CDR2 FYNNEI. For the CDR3, the DNA is TGTGCCAGCAGTGGGTCTCGACTAGACTCCTACAATGAGCAGTTCTTC. It is translated as CASSGSRLDSYNEQFF.